A selection of T cell receptor beta chains follows, all from one sample in a study of glioma-infiltrating T cells. TCRdb called the multiplex PCR reads again in MiXCR, with one record for every CDR3 protein. The sample records 150,000 to 200,000 distinct CDR3 sequences, around 45% being singletons. The sequencing input was glioma tissue, nonneoplastic brain tissue, or PBMCs (not recorded which). The receptors come from a human donor with low-grade glioma or glioblastoma, undergoing nonglioma brain surgery, or in good health (not recorded which). CDR3s include the opening cysteine and the closing phenylalanine or tryptophan. A D gene is named only where the DNA matches it firmly. Expanded clones get a size class; other rows say once, few or many, or leave the size out.

>once|TRBJ1-1|TRBD1|TRBV5-1
TGCGCCAGCAGCTCGGACAGGGCTCCGAACACTGAAGCTTTCTTT
CASSSDRAPNTEAFF
>NA|TRBJ1-5|NA|TRBV12-3/TRBV12-4
TGTGCCAGCGGCTTCGGGAATAGCAATCAGCCCCAGCATTTT
CASGFGNSNQPQHF
>NA|TRBJ2-7|TRBD1|TRBV7-2
TGTGCCAGCAGCACCGCGCTAGGACAGGGGGACGAGAAGTACTTC
CASSTALGQGDEKYF
>many|TRBJ1-5|NA|TRBV20-1
TGCAGTGCTGGAGATTCAGGGGCATTCACTCAGCCCCAGCATTTT
CSAGDSGAFTQPQHF
>many|TRBJ1-5|NA|TRBV24-1
TGTGCCACCAGTGAAACAGCCAATCAGCCCCAGCATTTT
CATSETANQPQHF
>NA|TRBJ2-7|NA|TRBV18
TGTGCCATCTCATCCGGACAGTTCGAGCAGTACTTC
CAISSGQFEQYF
>many|TRBJ2-3|NA|TRBV28
TGTGCCAGCAGTTTGTCCCGGGCCACTGGTAGGGATACGCAGTATTTT
CASSLSRATGRDTQYF
>many|TRBJ2-1|TRBD2|TRBV20-1
TGCAGTGCTGTCCGCTACGGACTAGCGGTTAACAATGAGCAGTTCTTC
CSAVRYGLAVNNEQFF
>NA|TRBJ2-1|NA|TRBV2
TGTGCCAGCAGTGAGTCAGGGCCTTACAATGAGCAGTTCTTC
CASSESGPYNEQFF
>NA|TRBJ2-4|NA|TRBV7-2
TGTGCCAGCAGCTTCCAGATTGAAACCGTCTCTTTGGAGCGCCTAGCCAAAAACATTCAGTACTTC
CASSFQIETVSLERLAKNIQYF
>many|TRBJ2-3|NA|TRBV2
TGTGCCAGCAGTGAAGTTGGCCACACAGATACGCAGTATTTT
CASSEVGHTDTQYF
>many|TRBJ2-7|NA|TRBV28
TGTGCCAGCACCAGAAGGGGTAGACCGTACGAGCAGTACTTC
CASTRRGRPYEQYF
>NA|TRBJ2-5|NA|TRBV10-2
TGTGCCAGCAAGTTTTCGGACAACGGTGAGACCCAGTACTTC
CASKFSDNGETQYF
>many|TRBJ2-1|NA|TRBV6-1
TGTGCCAGCAGTGTAGACTCCTACAATGAGCAGTTCTTC
CASSVDSYNEQFF
>many|TRBJ1-5|TRBD1|TRBV12-3/TRBV12-4
TGTGCCAGCAGCTCCCCCCGGGACAGACATCAGCCCCAGCATTTT
CASSSPRDRHQPQHF
>NA|TRBJ2-3|NA|TRBV5-1
TGCGCCAGCAGCCGCGACGGATCTAGCACAGATACGCAGTATTTT
CASSRDGSSTDTQYF
>NA|TRBJ2-3|TRBD2|TRBV2
TGTGCCAGCAGTGAAGCGGGGACTACCCTCACAGATACGCAGTATTTT
CASSEAGTTLTDTQYF
>NA|TRBJ2-7|TRBD2|TRBV13
TGTGCCAGCAGCGACGGGACTGCGGGGGACGAGCAGTACTTC
CASSDGTAGDEQYF
>NA|TRBJ2-1|TRBD2|TRBV4-1
TGCGCCAGCAGCCAAACCCCTAGCGGGGGGCTTGCTGAGCAGTTCTTC
CASSQTPSGGLAEQFF
>many|TRBJ2-7|NA|TRBV3-1
TGTGCCAGCAGCCAAGTTGTACAGACCGAGCAGTACTTC
CASSQVVQTEQYF
>many|TRBJ2-1|NA|TRBV6-1
TGTGCCAGCAGTAAACTACGTGATGAGCAGTTCTTC
CASSKLRDEQFF
>few|TRBJ2-7|TRBD2|TRBV19
TGTGCCAGTAGTATGGTTGGGCTAGCGGGTAACGAGCAGTACTTC
CASSMVGLAGNEQYF
>NA|TRBJ1-4|NA|TRBV12-3/TRBV12-4
TGTGCCAGCAGTTTGGGGCATCGAGGCGAAAAACTGTTTTTT
CASSLGHRGEKLFF
>many|TRBJ2-1|NA|TRBV7-2
TGTGCCAGCAGTCCTATGGGGAGCTCCTACAATGAGCAGTTCTTC
CASSPMGSSYNEQFF
>many|TRBJ2-1|NA|TRBV28
TGTGCCAGCACACCTAGAAACAATGAGCAGTTCTTC
CASTPRNNEQFF
>many|TRBJ2-7|TRBD1|TRBV18
TGTGCCAGCTCGCCTACAGGGGGCTACGAGCAGTACTTC
CASSPTGGYEQYF
>many|TRBJ2-1|NA|TRBV3-1
TGTGCCAGCAGCCAAGATGTCAAGCAGTTCTTC
CASSQDVKQFF
>many|TRBJ2-7|TRBD2|TRBV28
TGTGCCAGCAGTTTCGGGGGGTCCTCCTACGAGCAGTACTTC
CASSFGGSSYEQYF
>few|TRBJ2-1|NA|TRBV14
TGTGCCAGCAGCCAAGATGAGCAGGGTAGGCAGTTCTTC
CASSQDEQGRQFF
>NA|TRBJ1-2|TRBD1|TRBV29-1
TGCAGCGTGGGAGGACAGGGTAACTATGGCTACACCTTC
CSVGGQGNYGYTF
>many|TRBJ2-3|NA|TRBV19
TGTGCCAGTAGCACCCCTGGGCGGAGCACAGATACGCAGTATTTT
CASSTPGRSTDTQYF
>many|TRBJ2-1|TRBD1|TRBV28
TGTGCCAGCAGTTCCCCCGTAACAGGGGCAAGGCAGTTCTTC
CASSSPVTGARQFF
>NA|TRBJ2-3|NA|TRBV14
TGTGCCAGCAGCCAAGGCAGGTGGGCAGATACGCAGTATTTT
CASSQGRWADTQYF
>many|TRBJ1-1|TRBD1|TRBV4-1
TGCGCCAGCAGCCAGGGACAGACTGAAGCTTTCTTT
CASSQGQTEAFF
>NA|TRBJ2-5|TRBD1|TRBV2
TGTGCCAGCAGGTGGGACAGAAGAGAGACCCAGTACTTC
CASRWDRRETQYF
>few|TRBJ2-7|NA|TRBV3-1
TGTGCCAGCAGCCAAAACCCGAGCGAGCAGTACTTC
CASSQNPSEQYF
>few|TRBJ2-3|TRBD1|TRBV24-1
TGTGCCACCGGGACAGGGGACTACACAGATACGCAGTATTTT
CATGTGDYTDTQYF
>many|TRBJ2-7|NA|TRBV10-2
TGCGCCAGCAGTGAGGATAGGTACGAGCAGTACTTC
CASSEDRYEQYF
>many|TRBJ2-5|NA|TRBV20-1
TGCAGTGCTAGTTGGGCAGGCCGCGAAGAGACCCAGTACTTC
CSASWAGREETQYF
>many|TRBJ2-3|TRBD1|TRBV20-1
TGCAGTGCTAACTCCGACAGGGCCGGAGAGCGAGATACGCAGTATTTT
CSANSDRAGERDTQYF
>few|TRBJ2-1|NA|TRBV6-6
TGTGCCAGCAGTTACCACGCCGGGACTCAGGGCCACAATGAGCAGTTCTTC
CASSYHAGTQGHNEQFF
>NA|TRBJ2-3|NA|TRBV12-3/TRBV12-4
TGTGCCAGCAGTTTAGGGACCGGGACCCCCGTTGGAGATACGCAGTATTTT
CASSLGTGTPVGDTQYF
>few|TRBJ2-1|NA|TRBV19
TGTGCCAGTAGTACGGACAGGGATTCTAGCGGGACAAATGAGCAGTTCTTC
CASSTDRDSSGTNEQFF
>few|TRBJ2-7|NA|TRBV5-1
TGCGCCAGCGGCCGATTACAGCAAGGCTCCTACGAGCAGTACTTC
CASGRLQQGSYEQYF
>few|TRBJ2-7|TRBD1|TRBV4-1
TGCGCCAGCAGCGCCGGGACAGGGGGCTACGAGCAGTACTTC
CASSAGTGGYEQYF
>once|TRBJ2-7|NA|TRBV20-1
TGCAGTGCTAGTACAGCGGCCTTGACCTACGAGCAGTACTTC
CSASTAALTYEQYF
>NA|TRBJ2-7|NA|TRBV2
TGTGCCAGCAGTCCAGCCAAGGCGGACGCCTACGAGCAGTACTTC
CASSPAKADAYEQYF
>NA|TRBJ2-2|NA|TRBV14
TGTGCCAGCAGCCAAGATCTATTTCCCGGGGAGCTGCTTTTT
CASSQDLFPGELLF
>NA|TRBJ2-3|NA|TRBV4-2
TGTGCCAGCAGCCCAGGAGGGGGACCTAGCACAGATACGCAGTATTTT
CASSPGGGPSTDTQYF
>NA|TRBJ2-4|NA|TRBV6-6
TGTGCCAGCAGTTACGGGCATGGGCGGCAGAAGGCCAAAAACATTAAGTACTTC
CASSYGHGRQKAKNIKYF
>NA|TRBJ1-5|NA|TRBV19
TGTGCCAGTAGCCCGGGATTGGAGAGCAATCAGCCCCAGCATTTT
CASSPGLESNQPQHF
>NA|TRBJ2-7|TRBD2|TRBV4-2
TGTGCCAGCAGCCAAGGGGGGTGGCGGGAGGAGTACGAGCAGTACTTC
CASSQGGWREEYEQYF
>many|TRBJ2-3|NA|TRBV25-1
TGTGCCAGCAGTGCGCCCGGACAGACATACACAGATACGCAGTATTTT
CASSAPGQTYTDTQYF